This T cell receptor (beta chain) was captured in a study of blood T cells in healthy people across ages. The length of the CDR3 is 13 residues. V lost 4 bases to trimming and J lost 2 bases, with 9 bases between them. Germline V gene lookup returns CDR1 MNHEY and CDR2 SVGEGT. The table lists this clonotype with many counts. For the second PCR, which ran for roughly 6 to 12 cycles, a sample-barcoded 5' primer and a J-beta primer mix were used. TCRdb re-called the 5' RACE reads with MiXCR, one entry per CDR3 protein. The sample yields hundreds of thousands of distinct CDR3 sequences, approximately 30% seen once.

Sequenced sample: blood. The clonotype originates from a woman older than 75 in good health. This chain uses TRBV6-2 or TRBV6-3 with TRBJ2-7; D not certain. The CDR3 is CASSFDGTYEQYF. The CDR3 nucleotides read TGTGCCAGCAGTTTCGACGGTACCTACGAGCAGTACTTC.